The 23 T cell receptor beta chains in this list originate from one sample, sequenced in a study of T cell clonality in common variable immunodeficiency. The data were produced by immunoSEQ multiplex PCR, yet TCRdb's version contains in-frame clones alone and is incomplete. Recorded here are around 55,000 clones, none singletons. The sample was peripheral blood mononuclear cells. The origin of the receptors is a person aged 18-69 years in good health.

About this clone: The read is 3 residues too short to cover the CDR3 end, so that end is filled in from the germline J gene. J is TRBJ1-3 and V is TRBV18, with 7 bases lining up with TRBD1. The CDR3 is made up of 18 amino acids. Germline V gene data show CDR1 as KGHSH and CDR2 as LQKENI. Losses at the gene ends were 2 bases for V and 0 bases for J; bases not matched to a gene: 10. CDR3 region: CASSPRGTANLSGNTIYF. The sequenced part of the CDR3 DNA is TGTGCCAGCTCACCAAGAGGGACAGCCAATCTCTCTGGAAACACC.

This clone was counted a few times. The CDR3 is cut off 3 residues early in the read; its end comes from the germline J gene. The V gene is TRBV7-8, the J gene TRBJ2-1; TRBD2 matches at 13 bases. Germline CDR1 SGHVS, CDR2 FQNEAQ. V dropped 5 bases and J dropped 4; count of bases not matched to a gene: 2. This CDR3 spans 15 amino acids. The CDR3 here is CASSPGLAGYNEQFF. The sequenced part of the CDR3 DNA is TGTGCCAGCAGCCCGGGACTAGCGGGATACAATGAG.

This clone was seen at least ten times. From the germline J gene comes the end of the CDR3, since the read stops 3 residues before it. The V and J genes are TRBV6-1 and TRBJ2-5, with D hard to call. With 3 bases removed from V and 5 bases from J, the gap between germline ends came to 10 bases. Germline assignment: CDR1 MNHNS and CDR2 SASEGT. This CDR3 has 13 residues. CDR3 protein: CASSDQGYETQYF. The DNA read from the CDR3 is TGTGCCAGCAGTGACCAAGGGTACGAGACC.

In its sample, this clone was seen many times. The CDR3 end lies 3 residues beyond the end of the read and is filled in from the germline J gene. This chain connects TRBV30 to TRBJ2-7; D possibly corresponds to TRBD2 (7 bases). Between the trimmed V and J ends, which lost 0 bases and 5 bases, there was a span of 14 bases. The CDR3 is 14 amino acids. CDR1 and CDR2 from the germline V gene are GTSNPN and SVGIG (reference sequence). CDR3: CAWSVGGQVDEQYF. The CDR3 DNA, read in part, is TGTGCCTGGAGTGTGGGGGGGCAGGTGGACGAG.

Many counts were recorded for this clone. The read comes to an end 3 residues before the CDR3 does, leaving the germline J gene to fill in the end. The chain carries TRBV5-6 and TRBJ1-4; TRBD1 matches at 7 bases. With 7 bases clipped from V and 3 bases from J, the junction kept 9 bases outside the gene matches. The CDR3 is made up of 15 amino acids. Germline CDR1 is SGHDT and CDR2 is YYEEEE. Partial CDR3 DNA: TGTGCCAGCCAACAGACAGGGCGTTCTAATGAAAAA. Translation: CASQQTGRSNEK. The CDR3, in full, reads CASQQTGRSNEKLFF.

Ten or more counts support this clone. The sequenced fragment ends 3 residues before the CDR3 boundary, so the rest is inferred from the germline J gene. The J gene is TRBJ2-2, the V gene TRBV19; 8 nucleotides match TRBD2. This CDR3 has 15 amino acids. The V and J ends lost 2 bases and 5 bases, in that order; junction bases with no gene match: 4. In germline, CDR1 is LNHDA, CDR2 SQIVND (reference sequence). CDR3 sequence: CASSISGGRTGELFF. The covered CDR3 bases are TGTGCCAGTAGTATAAGCGGCGGGAGGACCGGGGAG.

The table lists this clone with many counts. The read gets to within 3 residues of the CDR3 end, and the germline J gene fills in the rest. V usage is TRBV20-1 and J usage is TRBJ2-3; the match to TRBD1 covers 8 bases. CDR1 and CDR2 (germline): DFQATT, SNEGSKA (reference sequence). The ends lost 1 base at V and 0 bases at J; junction bases unmatched: 6. The CDR3 spans 16 residues. CDR3 sequence: CSARVQQGVSTDTQYF. The CDR3 bases that were read are TGCAGTGCTAGAGTTCAACAGGGGGTAAGCACAGATACG.

Many counts were recorded for this clone. With the read ending 3 residues before the CDR3 end, the germline J gene is used to fill in that end. The chain employs TRBV20-1 and TRBJ2-2; a weak D match, TRBD2 (7 bases). V was pared by 3 bases and J by 0 bases, with 14 bases between. The CDR3 spans 16 residues. Germline CDR1 is DFQATT and CDR2 is SNEGSKA (reference sequence). The CDR3 sequence: CSARRGGSANTGELFF. The covered CDR3 bases are TGCAGTGCTAGGAGGGGGGGGTCAGCGAACACCGGGGAG.

This clone was recorded at least ten times. The read gets to within 3 residues of the CDR3 end, and the germline J gene fills in the rest. The chain has TRBV7-9 and TRBJ2-1, with 11 bases aligning to TRBD2. The CDR3 is 14 amino acids. Unmatched junction bases numbered 6, after V lost 5 bases and J lost 9 bases. CDR1 and CDR2 (germline): SEHNR, FQNEAQ (reference sequence). The sequenced part of the CDR3 DNA is TGTGCCAGCAGCCCGAGACTAGCGGGAAGTGAG. This encodes CASSPRLAGSE. Given in full, the CDR3 is CASSPRLAGSEQFF.

This clone was counted between two and nine times. Read data end 3 residues before the CDR3 end; the end is taken from the germline J gene. The genes are TRBV11-2 and TRBJ2-5; 8 nucleotides line up with TRBD2. The CDR3 has 15 amino acids. The V gene's germline CDR1 is SGHAT and CDR2 FQNNGV. V lost 2 bases, J lost 5 bases, and 7 bases stayed unmatched. The CDR3 here is CASSLPPGGIETQYF. CDR3 DNA (partial): TGTGCCAGCAGCTTACCCCCGGGGGGGATCGAGACC.

In its sample, this clone was seen many times. The CDR3 sequence: CASSQGLAGNNEQFF. CDR3 bases read: TGCGCCAGCAGCCAAGGTCTAGCGGGGAACAATGAG. This sequence joins TRBV4-1 and TRBJ2-1, with 9 nucleotides matching TRBD2. The CDR3 end is not reached by the read, which stops 3 residues before it; the germline J gene fills it in. Per the germline V gene, CDR1 is MGHRA and CDR2 is YSYEKL. The length of the CDR3 is 15 residues. The ends lost 1 base at V and 5 bases at J; junction bases unmatched: 3.

This clone was observed many times. The read ends 3 residues early relative to the CDR3; the germline J gene fills the gap. V usage is TRBV18 and J usage is TRBJ1-1; D remains unclear. The CDR3 loop spans 14 amino acids. The germline V gene encodes CDR1 KGHSH and CDR2 LQKENI. Trimming shortened V by 3 bases and J by 6 bases, and 14 bases separated the two germline ends. CDR3 region: CASSPIEGRAEAFF. CDR3 DNA, as far as it was read: TGTGCCAGCTCACCGATTGAGGGTCGTGCTGAA.

In this sample, this clone turned up many times. From the germline J gene comes the end of the CDR3, since the read stops 3 residues before it. The chain uses TRBV6-4 and TRBJ2-6; D ambiguous. V was clipped by 3 bases and J by 4 bases, with 7 bases between them. The CDR3 has 14 amino acids. Germline-derived CDR1 and CDR2 are MRHNA and SNTAGT. The covered CDR3 bases are TGTGCCAGCAGTGATGACTTAGGGGCCAACGTC. This translates into CASSDDLGANV. The entire CDR3 protein is CASSDDLGANVLTF.

This clone was detected many times. Read coverage stops 3 residues before the CDR3 terminus; the germline J gene supplies the remainder. The V call is TRBV20-1, the J call TRBJ2-2, with 7 bases aligning to TRBD2. The V segment lost 5 bases and the J segment 1 base; nucleotides outside the gene matches: 7. Germline V gives CDR1 DFQATT, CDR2 SNEGSKA (reference sequence). CDR3 length: 15 residues. The part of the CDR3 DNA that was read is TGCAGTGCTTCGAGGCGGGAGCAGAACACCGGGGAG. It yields the protein CSASRREQNTGE. The whole CDR3 sequence is CSASRREQNTGELFF.

This clone was observed a few times. The read falls 3 residues short of the CDR3 end, and the missing part is taken from the germline J gene. The gene calls are TRBV11-2 and TRBJ2-3; TRBD2 matches 10 bases. CDR3 length: 15 amino acids. Looked up from germline, CDR1 is SGHAT and CDR2 is FQNNGV. The CDR3: CASSLDGLAGETQYF. The DNA read from the CDR3 is TGTGCCAGCAGCTTAGATGGGCTAGCGGGAGAGACG.

On this clone: This could be a read error, since a much larger clone is one nucleotide away. Read data end 3 residues before the CDR3 end; the end is taken from the germline J gene. This chain connects TRBV18 to TRBJ2-7, with D maybe TRBD1 (6 bases). The CDR3 length is 15 residues. Germline CDR1 is KGHSH and CDR2 is LQKENI. CDR3 DNA (partial): TGTGCCAGCCCACCTACTTCAGGGGCAACCTACGAG. Translating gives CASPPTSGATYE. The entire CDR3 reads CASPPTSGATYEQYF.

This clone was recorded many times. The CDR3 goes on 3 residues after the read ends, and that part is filled in from the germline J gene. The chain employs TRBV10-1 and TRBJ2-3, with D possibly being TRBD2 (5 bases). Germline V gives CDR1 WNHNN, CDR2 SYGVQD (reference sequence). V lost 3 bases and J lost 0, with 25 bases in between. The CDR3 covers 20 residues. CDR3 DNA (partial): TGCGCCAGCAGTGAAGGAACAAGCGGTAGAACATGGTCTAGCACAGATACG. Its protein product is CASSEGTSGRTWSSTDT. The whole CDR3 protein is CASSEGTSGRTWSSTDTQYF.

In this sample, this clone turned up many times. The read is 3 residues too short to cover the CDR3 end, so that end is filled in from the germline J gene. V and J are TRBV5-4 and TRBJ2-7, with TRBD2 identical over 9 bases. The CDR3 contains 16 residues. V shed 0 bases, J shed 3 bases, and the junction held 7 bases outside the gene matches. Germline V CDR1 and CDR2: SGHNT, YYREEE (reference sequence). The chain's CDR3 is CASSLDSAGGNYEQYF. The part of the CDR3 DNA that was read is TGTGCCAGCAGCTTGGACTCCGCGGGGGGGAACTACGAG.

There are many counts of this clone. The read terminates 3 residues ahead of where the CDR3 ends, so the germline J gene completes it. The J gene is TRBJ1-6, the V gene TRBV7-3, with 7 bases that match TRBD1. Germline loops: CDR1 SGHTA, CDR2 FQGTGA. The CDR3 contains 13 residues. Trimming at V came to 3 bases and at J to 7 bases, leaving 0 bases not matched to a gene. This CDR3 reads CASSLGQNSPLHF. The CDR3 DNA, read in part, is TGTGCCAGCAGCTTGGGACAGAATTCACCC.

This clone was found many times. Coverage ceases 3 residues before the CDR3 finishes, and the germline J gene fills in the end. V gene TRBV20-1 combines with J gene TRBJ2-4; D gene ambiguous. With 0 bases removed from V and 0 bases from J, the gap between germline ends came to 12 bases. The CDR3 runs to 16 residues. CDR1 is DFQATT and CDR2 is SNEGSKA in the germline V gene (reference sequence). CDR3 DNA, as far as it was read: TGCAGTGCTAGAGACCCCCAGGAACTAGCCAAAAACATT. It codes for CSARDPQELAKNI. The whole CDR3 is CSARDPQELAKNIQYF.

This clone came up many times. The read terminates 3 residues ahead of where the CDR3 ends, so the germline J gene completes it. This chain joins TRBV5-1 and TRBJ1-1; D may be TRBD1 (6 bases). The ends were cut back, 2 bases at V and 1 base at J, with 9 bases in the middle. The germline CDR1 and CDR2 sequences are SGHRS and YFSETQ. CDR3 length: 14 amino acids. CDR3 bases read: TGCGCCAGCAGCTTCCGGACAGCGAACACTGAA. It translates to CASSFRTANTE. The whole CDR3 region reads CASSFRTANTEAFF.

This clone was detected many times. Coverage ceases 3 residues before the CDR3 finishes, and the germline J gene fills in the end. This chain joins TRBV7-2 and TRBJ2-5; TRBD1 aligns across 8 bases. This CDR3 region has 13 residues. Germline lookup yields CDR1 SGHTA and CDR2 FQGNSA. V gave up 6 bases and J gave up 5 bases; unmatched junction bases: 5. CDR3 bases read: TGTGCCAGCAGTCCATCAGGGGGCGAGACC. Encoded protein: CASSPSGGET. The whole CDR3 is CASSPSGGETQYF.

This clone was found many times. The read comes to an end 3 residues before the CDR3 does, leaving the germline J gene to fill in the end. This sequence joins TRBV11-3 and TRBJ2-3; D is unclear. The CDR3 extends over 13 amino acids. Per the germline V gene, CDR1 is SGHNT and CDR2 is YENEEA. V lost 2 bases and J 1 base, leaving 4 bases between the germline ends. The sequenced part of the CDR3 DNA is TGTGCCAGCAGCTTACTACGCACAGATACG. Translation gives CASSLLRTDT. The complete CDR3 protein is CASSLLRTDTQYF.